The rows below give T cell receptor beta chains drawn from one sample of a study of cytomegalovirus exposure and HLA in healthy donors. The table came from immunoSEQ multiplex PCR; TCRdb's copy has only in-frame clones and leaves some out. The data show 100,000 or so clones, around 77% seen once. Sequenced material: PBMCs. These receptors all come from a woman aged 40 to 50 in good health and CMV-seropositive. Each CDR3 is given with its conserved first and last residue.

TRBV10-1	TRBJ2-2	CASSERAGIGELFF
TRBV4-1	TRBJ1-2	CASSLIAGGEYGYTF
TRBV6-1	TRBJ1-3	CASSEDSAGNTIYF
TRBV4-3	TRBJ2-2	CASSQDRFIGELFF
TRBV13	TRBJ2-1	CASSPLSGGWSSYNEQFF
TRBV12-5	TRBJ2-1	CASGLVVLQGVTYNEQFF
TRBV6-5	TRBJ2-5	CASSLAGGQETQYF
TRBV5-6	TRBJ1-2	CASSLALGQGEDGYTF
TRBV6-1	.	CASCEHYEQYF
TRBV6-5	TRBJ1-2	CASSRDSTVYGYTF
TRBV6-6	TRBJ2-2	CASSYLDINTGELFF
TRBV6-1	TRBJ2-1	CASTPGQATPRQFF
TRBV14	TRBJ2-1	CASSQGGQGASEQFF
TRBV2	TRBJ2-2	CASRRIAGMNTGELFF
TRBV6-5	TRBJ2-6	CASRFSGANVLTF
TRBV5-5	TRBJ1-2	CASSPTLTGVYGYTF
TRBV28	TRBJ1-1	CASSPTGVSTEAFF
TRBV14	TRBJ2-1	CASSQEVTGTYNEQFF
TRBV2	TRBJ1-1	CATPVRYTEAFF
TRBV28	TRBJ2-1	CASSPVGGGAYNEQFF
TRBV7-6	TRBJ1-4	CASSLFLEGTNEKLFF
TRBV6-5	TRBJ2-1	CASSYRGPRGNEQFF
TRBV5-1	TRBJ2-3	CASTPGQGTDTQYF
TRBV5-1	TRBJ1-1	CASSLGGQDFEAFF
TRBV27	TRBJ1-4	CASTTLGRGLEKLFF
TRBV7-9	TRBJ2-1	CASSLTQGFYNEQFF
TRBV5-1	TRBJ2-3	CASSPLPDILGTDTQYF
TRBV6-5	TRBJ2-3	CASSRKGRTDTQYF
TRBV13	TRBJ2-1	CASSFSRGPYNEQFF
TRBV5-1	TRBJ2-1	CASSLGTGGDEQFF
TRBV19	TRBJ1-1	CASSRTGNTEAFF
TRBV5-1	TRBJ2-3	CASSSPSVSADTQYF
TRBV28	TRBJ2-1	CASSHRPTPESSYNEQFF
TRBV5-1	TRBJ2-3	CASSLGDRGTDTQYF
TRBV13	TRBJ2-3	CASSLGLGLAGGRTDTQYF
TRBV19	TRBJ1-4	CASRVVAGGGKLFF
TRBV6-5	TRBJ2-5	CASGPRGHRETQYF
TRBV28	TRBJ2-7	CASRGRGMYEQYF
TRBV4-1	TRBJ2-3	CASSPRPGLAESRSGTDTQYF
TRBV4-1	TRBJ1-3	CASSRPTGSGNTIYF
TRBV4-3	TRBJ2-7	CASSLIQGSSEQYF
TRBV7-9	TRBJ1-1	CASTWGNMNTEAFF
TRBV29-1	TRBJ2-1	CSVLTSGRGEQFF
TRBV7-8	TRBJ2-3	CASSLGPAGDTQYF
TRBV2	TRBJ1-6	CATTGHYASPLHF
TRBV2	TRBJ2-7	CASSELTTGVGEQYF
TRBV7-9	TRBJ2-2	CASNARTGELFF
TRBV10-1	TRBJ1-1	CASSPNGEGIENTEAFF
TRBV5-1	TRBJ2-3	CASSLGQGGVTDTQYF